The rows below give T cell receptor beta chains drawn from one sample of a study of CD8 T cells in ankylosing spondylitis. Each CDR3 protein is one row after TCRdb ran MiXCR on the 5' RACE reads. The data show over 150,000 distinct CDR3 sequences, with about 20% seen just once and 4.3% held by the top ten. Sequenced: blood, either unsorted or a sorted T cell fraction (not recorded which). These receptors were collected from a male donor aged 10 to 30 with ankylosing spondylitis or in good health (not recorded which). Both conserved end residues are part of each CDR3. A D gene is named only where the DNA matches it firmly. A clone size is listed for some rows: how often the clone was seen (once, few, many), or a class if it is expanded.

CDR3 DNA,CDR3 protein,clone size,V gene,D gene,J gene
TGCAGTGCTAGATATGGGACAGCCAGGGAGACCCAGTACTTC,CSARYGTARETQYF,many,TRBV20-1,TRBD1,TRBJ2-5
TGTGCCAGCAGCTCAAGCGGGAGTGGGGCGGAGACCCAGTACTTC,CASSSSGSGAETQYF,many,TRBV7-2,TRBD2,TRBJ2-5
TGTGCCAGCAGGTACAGGGGTAAGGAGCAGTTCTTC,CASRYRGKEQFF,many,TRBV6-2/TRBV6-3,TRBD1,TRBJ2-1
TGTGCCAGCAGCTTGGTAGGCGAGGCAGATACGCAGTATTTT,CASSLVGEADTQYF,many,TRBV5-4,NA,TRBJ2-3
TGTGCCAGCAGCATTGGACAGGGGGCGCACACTGAAGCTTTCTTT,CASSIGQGAHTEAFF,many,TRBV9,TRBD1,TRBJ1-1
TGCAGTGGCGAAGTAGGGGTCTCGGCGTACGAGCAGTACTTC,CSGEVGVSAYEQYF,many,TRBV20-1,NA,TRBJ2-7
TGCAGTGCTAGGGGCTTAGCTGCGGGAGTGGGTCGGGTTTCCTCCTACGAGCAGTACTTC,CSARGLAAGVGRVSSYEQYF,many,TRBV20-1,TRBD2,TRBJ2-7
TGTGCCACCAGCCAGACTTGGAGGGAAAACAATGAGCAGTTCTTC,CATSQTWRENNEQFF,NA,TRBV15,NA,TRBJ2-1
TGTGCCAGCACTACCTTTGGGGGCATCCAAGAGACCCAGTACTTC,CASTTFGGIQETQYF,many,TRBV12-3/TRBV12-4,NA,TRBJ2-5
TGTGCCAGCAGCTTAGCGTTGGCAGCGAACACCGGGGAGCTGTTTTTT,CASSLALAANTGELFF,many,TRBV7-9,NA,TRBJ2-2
TGTGCCAGCAACGGGTACAGTTCTCACTACAATGAGCAGTTCTTC,CASNGYSSHYNEQFF,many,TRBV12-3/TRBV12-4,NA,TRBJ2-1
TGTGCCAGCAGTGAATATGTGGGGTACGAGCAGTACTTC,CASSEYVGYEQYF,once,TRBV25-1,NA,TRBJ2-7
TGCAGGGTACCCACTGAAGGCAATGAGCAGTTCTTC,CRVPTEGNEQFF,NA,TRBV20-1,NA,TRBJ2-1
TGTGCCAGCAGCTTAGAGGCGGTGGGGGGCGCGACTGAAGCTTTCTTT,CASSLEAVGGATEAFF,many,TRBV7-2,NA,TRBJ1-1
TGTGCCAGCAGCGTAGCACAGGGAGTAGCCAACGTCCTGACTTTC,CASSVAQGVANVLTF,many,TRBV9,NA,TRBJ2-6
TGTGCCAGCAGCCAAACTAGCGTCTCCTACGAGCAGTACTTC,CASSQTSVSYEQYF,NA,TRBV6-6,TRBD2,TRBJ2-7
TGTGCCAGCAGTTTTTCGGGGGCGAGTGAGCAGTTCTTC,CASSFSGASEQFF,many,TRBV12-3/TRBV12-4,NA,TRBJ2-1
TGCAGCGTCGGACAGGGGATGACCTACGAGCAGTACTTC,CSVGQGMTYEQYF,NA,TRBV29-1,TRBD1,TRBJ2-7
TGCTCCAGCAGCTTAGAAAACAGAAACACTGAAGCTTTCTTT,CSSSLENRNTEAFF,NA,TRBV5-1,NA,TRBJ1-1
TGTGCCACCAGTGATCCCGTGGCGGGAGGTAAACAAGAGACCCAGTACTTC,CATSDPVAGGKQETQYF,few,TRBV24-1,TRBD2,TRBJ2-5
TGCAGCGTTGATTTAGCGGGAGGTCTCTCCTACAATGAGCAGTTCTTC,CSVDLAGGLSYNEQFF,many,TRBV29-1,TRBD2,TRBJ2-1
TGCGCCAGCAGCCCTGGCTGGGAGGGGAGCACAGATACGCAGTATTTT,CASSPGWEGSTDTQYF,many,TRBV5-1,TRBD2,TRBJ2-3
TGCAGTGCTAGAGAATATACTCTCTCCCCCTACAATGAGCAGTTCTTC,CSAREYTLSPYNEQFF,few,TRBV20-1,NA,TRBJ2-1
TGTACCAGCAGCCAAGCGGCTAGCGGGACCACCTACGAGCAGTACTTC,CTSSQAASGTTYEQYF,few,TRBV4-2,TRBD2,TRBJ2-7
TGTGCCTGGAGTGTGGAGGGGTTTGAGCAGTTCTTC,CAWSVEGFEQFF,many,TRBV30,NA,TRBJ2-1
TGTGCCAGCAGCCCCGGACTAGCGGGAAGCTCCTACAATGAGCAGTTCTTC,CASSPGLAGSSYNEQFF,many,TRBV5-5,TRBD2,TRBJ2-1
TGCGCCAGCAGCTTGGTAGTAGCGGGAGGAGATACGCAGTATTTT,CASSLVVAGGDTQYF,NA,TRBV5-1,TRBD2,TRBJ2-3
TGTGCCAGCAGCCAAGTAGGTGAGCGCATCAGTGGGCAGTTCTTC,CASSQVGERISGQFF,many,TRBV4-2,NA,TRBJ2-1
TGTGCCACCACTACAGGGTTGAGCACCGGGGAGCTGTTTTTT,CATTTGLSTGELFF,many,TRBV24-1,NA,TRBJ2-2
TGTGCCAGCAGCCTGTCCCTCGAGCAGTACTTC,CASSLSLEQYF,many,TRBV7-9,NA,TRBJ2-7
TGTGCCAGCAGTCCAAACATTGGGGGCACTGAAGCTTTCTTT,CASSPNIGGTEAFF,many,TRBV27,NA,TRBJ1-1
TGTGCCAGCAGGAACAGTAATATGAACACTGAAGCTTTCTTT,CASRNSNMNTEAFF,many,TRBV6-5,NA,TRBJ1-1
TGTGCCAGCAGCTCCCGCCGGGGTCACTATGGCTACACCTTC,CASSSRRGHYGYTF,many,TRBV7-9,NA,TRBJ1-2
TGTGCCAGCACCAGGCCCTACGGGGAGCTGTTTTTT,CASTRPYGELFF,NA,TRBV7-6,NA,TRBJ2-2
TGCAGCGGACGACAGCTAGCGATAGATACGCAGTATTTT,CSGRQLAIDTQYF,many,TRBV29-1,NA,TRBJ2-3
TGCAGTGCTAGGGCGGGCCCGGGGAGCACAGATACGCAGTATTTT,CSARAGPGSTDTQYF,many,TRBV20-1,NA,TRBJ2-3
TGTGCCAGCAGCGGGGCAGGGAATACGCAGTATTTT,CASSGAGNTQYF,many,TRBV7-2,NA,TRBJ2-3
TGCAGCGTTCGAGGCTTTCACACAGATACGCAGTATTTT,CSVRGFHTDTQYF,NA,TRBV29-1,NA,TRBJ2-3
TGCGCCAGCAGCCACGGGACAGGGGCCGAGCAGTACTTC,CASSHGTGAEQYF,NA,TRBV4-3,TRBD1,TRBJ2-7
TGTGCCAGCAGACGCGACAGAGCGAACACTGAAGCTTTCTTT,CASRRDRANTEAFF,NA,TRBV7-2,NA,TRBJ1-1
TGCGCCAGCGGACCGGGACAGGGGTACGAGCAGTACTTC,CASGPGQGYEQYF,many,TRBV5-1,TRBD1,TRBJ2-7
TGTGCCAGCAGCCGACCGTGGACGGGACGCACAGATACGCAGTATTTT,CASSRPWTGRTDTQYF,many,TRBV11-2,NA,TRBJ2-3
TGCGCCAGCAGCCAAGAAGGGGGACAGGGGAAAGAGACCCAGTACTTC,CASSQEGGQGKETQYF,many,TRBV4-1,TRBD1,TRBJ2-5
TGTGCCAGCACTCTAGACAGCGAGCAGTACTTC,CASTLDSEQYF,few,TRBV12-3/TRBV12-4,NA,TRBJ2-7
TGTGCCAGCAGCCCCATGGGGGGGGCCCTTAATGAAAAACTGTTTTTT,CASSPMGGALNEKLFF,many,TRBV6-6,NA,TRBJ1-4
TGTGCCAGCAGCTTAGGGACAGGGGAACAGACCCAGTACTTC,CASSLGTGEQTQYF,many,TRBV7-9,TRBD1,TRBJ2-5
TGTGCCAGCAGCTCCGATTACGGGGAGCTGTTTTTT,CASSSDYGELFF,once,TRBV6-1,NA,TRBJ2-2
TGTGCCAGCAGCCTTGTAGCGGGACAGACCGGGGAGCTGTTTTTT,CASSLVAGQTGELFF,NA,TRBV3-1,NA,TRBJ2-2